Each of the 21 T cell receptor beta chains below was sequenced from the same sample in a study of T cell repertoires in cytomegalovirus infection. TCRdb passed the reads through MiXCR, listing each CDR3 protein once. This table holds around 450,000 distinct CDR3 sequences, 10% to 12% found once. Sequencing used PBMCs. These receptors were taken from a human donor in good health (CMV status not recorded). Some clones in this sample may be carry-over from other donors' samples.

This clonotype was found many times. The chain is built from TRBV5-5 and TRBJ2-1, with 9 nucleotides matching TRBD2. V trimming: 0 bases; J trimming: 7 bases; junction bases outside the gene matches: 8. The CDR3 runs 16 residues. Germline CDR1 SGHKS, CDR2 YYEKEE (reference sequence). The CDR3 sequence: CASSLDMRLAVNEQFF. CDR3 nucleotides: TGTGCCAGCAGCTTGGATATGAGACTAGCGGTGAATGAGCAGTTCTTC.

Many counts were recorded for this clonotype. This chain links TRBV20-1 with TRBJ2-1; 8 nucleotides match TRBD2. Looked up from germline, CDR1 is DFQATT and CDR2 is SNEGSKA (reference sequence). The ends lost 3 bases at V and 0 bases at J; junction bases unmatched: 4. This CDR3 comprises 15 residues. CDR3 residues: CSASSGASSYNEQFF. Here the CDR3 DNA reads TGCAGTGCTAGTAGCGGGGCAAGCTCCTACAATGAGCAGTTCTTC.

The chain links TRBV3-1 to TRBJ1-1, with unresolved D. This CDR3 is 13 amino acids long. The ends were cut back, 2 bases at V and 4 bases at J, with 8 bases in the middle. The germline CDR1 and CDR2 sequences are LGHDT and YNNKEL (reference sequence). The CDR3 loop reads CASSQWDSTEAFF. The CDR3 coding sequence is TGTGCCAGCAGCCAATGGGATTCCACTGAAGCTTTCTTT.

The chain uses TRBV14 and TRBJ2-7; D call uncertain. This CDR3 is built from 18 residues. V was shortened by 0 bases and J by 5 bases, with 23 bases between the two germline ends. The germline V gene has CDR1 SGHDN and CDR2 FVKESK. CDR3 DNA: TGTGCCAGCAGCCAAGACTCCGGGCCAGCGACCTTCCTTGACGAGCAGTACTTC. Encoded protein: CASSQDSGPATFLDEQYF.

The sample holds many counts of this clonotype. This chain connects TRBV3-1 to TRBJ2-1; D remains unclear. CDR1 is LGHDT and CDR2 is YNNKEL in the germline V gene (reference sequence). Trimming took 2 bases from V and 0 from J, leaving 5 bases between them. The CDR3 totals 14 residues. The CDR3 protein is CASSQFSSYNEQFF. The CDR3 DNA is TGTGCCAGCAGCCAATTCAGCTCCTACAATGAGCAGTTCTTC.

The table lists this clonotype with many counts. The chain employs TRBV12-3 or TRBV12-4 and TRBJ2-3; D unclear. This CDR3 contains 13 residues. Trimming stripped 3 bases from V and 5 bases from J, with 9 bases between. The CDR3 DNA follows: TGTGCCAGCAGTTTCAAACGCGGAGATACGCAGTATTTT. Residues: CASSFKRGDTQYF.

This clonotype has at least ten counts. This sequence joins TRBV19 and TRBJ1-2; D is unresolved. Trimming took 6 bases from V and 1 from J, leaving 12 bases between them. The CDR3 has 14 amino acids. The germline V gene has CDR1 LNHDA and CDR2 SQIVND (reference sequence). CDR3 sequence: CASSYQVDNYGYTF. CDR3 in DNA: TGTGCCAGTAGCTACCAGGTGGATAACTATGGCTACACCTTC.

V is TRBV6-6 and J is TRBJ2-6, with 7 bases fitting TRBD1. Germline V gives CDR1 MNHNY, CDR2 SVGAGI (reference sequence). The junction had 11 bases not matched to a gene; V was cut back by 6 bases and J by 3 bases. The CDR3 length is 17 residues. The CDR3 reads CASRRQGYPGGANVLTF. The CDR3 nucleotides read TGTGCCAGCAGGAGACAGGGCTACCCTGGTGGGGCCAACGTCCTGACTTTC.

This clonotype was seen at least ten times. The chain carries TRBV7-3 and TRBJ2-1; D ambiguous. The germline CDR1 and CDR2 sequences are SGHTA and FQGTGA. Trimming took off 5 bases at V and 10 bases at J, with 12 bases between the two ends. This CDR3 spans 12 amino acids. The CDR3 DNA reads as TGTGCCAGCAGCCCATCGACGCAGGAGCAGTTCTTC. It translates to CASSPSTQEQFF.

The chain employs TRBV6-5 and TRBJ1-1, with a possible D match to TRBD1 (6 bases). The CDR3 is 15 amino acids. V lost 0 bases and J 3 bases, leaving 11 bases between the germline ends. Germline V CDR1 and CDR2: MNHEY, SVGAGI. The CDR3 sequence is CASSYSGAGDTEAFF. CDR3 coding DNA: TGTGCCAGCAGTTACTCGGGGGCCGGGGACACTGAAGCTTTCTTT.

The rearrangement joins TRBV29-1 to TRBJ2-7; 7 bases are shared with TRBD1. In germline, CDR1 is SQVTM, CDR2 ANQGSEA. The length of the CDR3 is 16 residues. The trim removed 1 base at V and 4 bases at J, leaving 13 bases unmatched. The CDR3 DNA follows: TGCAGCGTTGAAGCCGACGTCGACAGGGTCGGGTACGAGCAGTACTTC. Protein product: CSVEADVDRVGYEQYF.

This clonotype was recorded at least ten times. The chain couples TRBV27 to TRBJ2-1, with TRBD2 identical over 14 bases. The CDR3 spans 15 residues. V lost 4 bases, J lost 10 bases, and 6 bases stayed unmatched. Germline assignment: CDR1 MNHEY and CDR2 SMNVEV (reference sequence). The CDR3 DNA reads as TGTGCCAGCAGTTCCCCTCGGACTAGCGGGAGGGAGCAGTTCTTC. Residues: CASSSPRTSGREQFF.

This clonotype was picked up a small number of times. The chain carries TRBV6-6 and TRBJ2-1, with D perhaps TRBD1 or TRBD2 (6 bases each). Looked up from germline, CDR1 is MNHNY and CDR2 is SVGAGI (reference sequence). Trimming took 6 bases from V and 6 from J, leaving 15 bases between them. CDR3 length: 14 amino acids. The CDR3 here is CASRGGTRGNEQFF. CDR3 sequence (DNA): TGTGCCAGCAGAGGGGGGACCCGGGGCAATGAGCAGTTCTTC.

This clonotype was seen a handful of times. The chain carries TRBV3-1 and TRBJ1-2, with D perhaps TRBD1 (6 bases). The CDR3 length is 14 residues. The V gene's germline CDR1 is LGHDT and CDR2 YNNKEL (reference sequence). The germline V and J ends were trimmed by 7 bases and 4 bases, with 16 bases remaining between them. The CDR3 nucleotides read TGTGCCAGCATGCCCGCCTCAGGGGTCTATGGCTACACCTTC. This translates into CASMPASGVYGYTF.

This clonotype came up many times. Here the CDR3 reads CASSDWVTYGYTF. In DNA, the CDR3 is TGTGCCAGCAGTGATTGGGTGACCTATGGCTACACCTTC. The rearrangement uses TRBV25-1 and TRBJ1-2; D remains ambiguous. The CDR3 consists of 13 residues. V was clipped by 3 bases and J by 4 bases, with 9 bases between them. The germline CDR1 and CDR2 sequences are MGHDK and SYGVNS.

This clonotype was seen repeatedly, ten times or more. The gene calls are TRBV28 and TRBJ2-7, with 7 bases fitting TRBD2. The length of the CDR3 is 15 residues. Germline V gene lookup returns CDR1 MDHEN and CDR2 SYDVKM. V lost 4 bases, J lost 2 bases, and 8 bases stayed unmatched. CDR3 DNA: TGTGCCAGCAGTTCCACAGCTAGCGGACCCTACGAGCAGTACTTC. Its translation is CASSSTASGPYEQYF.

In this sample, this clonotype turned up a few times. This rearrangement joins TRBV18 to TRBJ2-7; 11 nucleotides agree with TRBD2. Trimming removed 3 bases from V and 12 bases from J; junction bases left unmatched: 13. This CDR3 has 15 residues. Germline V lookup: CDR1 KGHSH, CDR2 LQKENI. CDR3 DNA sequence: TGTGCCAGCTCACCTTCTCCGGGACTAGCGGTTGGGGGGTACTTC. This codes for CASSPSPGLAVGGYF.

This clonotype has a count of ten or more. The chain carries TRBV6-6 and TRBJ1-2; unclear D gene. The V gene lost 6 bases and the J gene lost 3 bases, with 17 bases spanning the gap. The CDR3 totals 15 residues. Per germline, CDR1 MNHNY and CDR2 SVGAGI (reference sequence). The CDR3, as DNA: TGTGCCAGCAGCCCATTGACGGAACCTTACTATGGCTACACCTTC. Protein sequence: CASSPLTEPYYGYTF.

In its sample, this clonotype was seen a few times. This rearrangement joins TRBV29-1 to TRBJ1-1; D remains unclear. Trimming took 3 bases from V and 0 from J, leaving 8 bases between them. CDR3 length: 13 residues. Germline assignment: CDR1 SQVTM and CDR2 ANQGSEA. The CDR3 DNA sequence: TGCAGCGTTGAGACACACCTGAACACTGAAGCTTTCTTT. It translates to CSVETHLNTEAFF.

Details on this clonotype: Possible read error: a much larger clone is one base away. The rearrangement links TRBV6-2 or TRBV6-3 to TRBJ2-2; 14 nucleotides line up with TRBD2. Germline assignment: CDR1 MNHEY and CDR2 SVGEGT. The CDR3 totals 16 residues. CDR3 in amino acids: CASRRTSGGNTGEQFF. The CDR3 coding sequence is TGTGCCAGCAGACGGACTAGCGGGGGGAACACCGGGGAGCAGTTTTTT.

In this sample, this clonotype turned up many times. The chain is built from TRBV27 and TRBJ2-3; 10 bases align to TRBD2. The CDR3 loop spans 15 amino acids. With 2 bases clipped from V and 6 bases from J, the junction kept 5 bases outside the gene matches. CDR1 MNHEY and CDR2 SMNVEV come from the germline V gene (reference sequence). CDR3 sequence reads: CASSLRLAGADTQYF. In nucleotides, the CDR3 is TGTGCCAGCAGTTTAAGGCTAGCGGGAGCTGATACGCAGTATTTT.